This T cell receptor beta chain was sequenced during a study of blood T cell repertoires in COVID-19. Turning to the study itself: The analysed material was cDNA or gDNA that came from T cells, B-cell-depleted T cells, or PBMCs.

TCRdb keeps only in-frame clones here, not all; method: immunoSEQ multiplex PCR. The sample holds approximately 120,000 clones, about 89% seen once. Between the trimmed V and J ends, which lost 8 bases and 1 base, there was a span of 5 bases. The CDR3 sequence is 11 residues long. Germline assignment: CDR1 LNHDA and CDR2 SQIVND (reference sequence). The rearrangement uses TRBV19 and TRBJ1-1; no definite D call. Sequenced material: peripheral blood. The receptor comes from a human donor with acute or convalescent COVID-19. The donor label of this sample is uncertain. The CDR3 protein is CASLANTEAFF. Written as DNA, the CDR3 is TGTGCCAGTCTAGCGAACACTGAAGCTTTCTTT.